What follows is one T cell receptor (beta chain) and its context. Its target is not known. The table came from immunoSEQ multiplex PCR; TCRdb's copy has only in-frame clones and leaves some out. The table lists about 200,000 clones, approximately 94% of them singletons. This sample is part of a study of T cell responses to AZD1222 COVID-19 vaccine. Whole-study findings and limits: Baseline seropositivity occurred in only a handful of AZD1222 recipients.

Pooled together were second doses at about 4 or about 12 weeks. This TCR was recovered from an adult who received the AZD1222 COVID-19 vaccine. The specimen was peripheral blood, collected 28 days after the second AZD1222 dose.

DNA of the CDR3: TGTGCCAGCAGCTTGGAATGGGGCGCTAGCTCCTACAATGAGCAGTTCTTC. Protein product: CASSLEWGASSYNEQFF. The rearrangement uses TRBV5-8 and TRBJ2-1; D may be TRBD1 (5 bases). Germline-derived CDR1 and CDR2 are SGHTS and YDEGEE. V was cut by 0 bases and J by 0 bases, with 13 bases left in between. CDR3 size: 17 residues.